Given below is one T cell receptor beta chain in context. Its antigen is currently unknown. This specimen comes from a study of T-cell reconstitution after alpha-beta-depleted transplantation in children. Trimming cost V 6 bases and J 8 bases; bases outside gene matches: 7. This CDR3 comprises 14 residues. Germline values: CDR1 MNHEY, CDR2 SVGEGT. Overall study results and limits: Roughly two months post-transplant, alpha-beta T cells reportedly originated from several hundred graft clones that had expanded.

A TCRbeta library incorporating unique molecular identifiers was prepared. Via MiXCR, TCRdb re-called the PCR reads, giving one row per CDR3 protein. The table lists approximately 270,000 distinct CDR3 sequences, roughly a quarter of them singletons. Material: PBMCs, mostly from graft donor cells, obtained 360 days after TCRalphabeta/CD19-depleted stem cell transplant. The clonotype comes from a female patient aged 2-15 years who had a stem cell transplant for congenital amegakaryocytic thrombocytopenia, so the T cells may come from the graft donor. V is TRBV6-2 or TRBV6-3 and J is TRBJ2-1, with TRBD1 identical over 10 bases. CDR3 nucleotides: TGTGCCAGCAGACCGGGACAGGGGTACCATGAGCAGTTCTTC. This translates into CASRPGQGYHEQFF.